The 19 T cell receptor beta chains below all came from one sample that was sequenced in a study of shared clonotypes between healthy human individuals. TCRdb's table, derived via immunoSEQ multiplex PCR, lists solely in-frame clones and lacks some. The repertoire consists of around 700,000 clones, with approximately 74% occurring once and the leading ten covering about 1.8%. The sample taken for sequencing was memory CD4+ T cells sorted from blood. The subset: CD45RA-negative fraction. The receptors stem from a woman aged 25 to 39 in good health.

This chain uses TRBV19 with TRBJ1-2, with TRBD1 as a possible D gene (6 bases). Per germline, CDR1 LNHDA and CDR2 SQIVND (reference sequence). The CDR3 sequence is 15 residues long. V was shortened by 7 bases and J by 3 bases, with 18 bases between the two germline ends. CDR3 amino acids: CASTLNGGRDYGYTF. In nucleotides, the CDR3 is TGTGCCAGTACCTTAAACGGGGGCCGGGACTATGGCTACACCTTC.

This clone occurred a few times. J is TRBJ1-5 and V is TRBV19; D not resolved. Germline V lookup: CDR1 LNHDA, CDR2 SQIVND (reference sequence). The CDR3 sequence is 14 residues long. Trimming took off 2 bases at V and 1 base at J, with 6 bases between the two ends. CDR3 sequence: CASSISVSNQPQHF. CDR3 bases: TGTGCCAGTAGTATATCAGTCAGCAATCAGCCCCAGCATTTT.

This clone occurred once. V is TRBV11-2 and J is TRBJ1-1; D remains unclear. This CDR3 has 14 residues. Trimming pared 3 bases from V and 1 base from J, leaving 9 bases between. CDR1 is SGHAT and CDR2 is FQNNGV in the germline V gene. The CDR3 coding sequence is TGTGCCAGCAGCTTCTACGGTGGGAACACTGAAGCTTTCTTT. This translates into CASSFYGGNTEAFF.

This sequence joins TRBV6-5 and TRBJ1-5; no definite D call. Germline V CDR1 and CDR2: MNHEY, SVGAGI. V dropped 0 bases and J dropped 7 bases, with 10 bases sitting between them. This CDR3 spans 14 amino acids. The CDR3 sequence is CASSYSIEGQPQHF. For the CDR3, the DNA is TGTGCCAGCAGTTACTCGATCGAGGGACAGCCCCAGCATTTT.

The CDR3, as DNA: TGTGCCAGCATTCCTACGGGGGGCTCGGGTGGGCAGTACTTC. Its translation: CASIPTGGSGGQYF. The chain uses TRBV28 and TRBJ2-7; the D gene is possibly TRBD2 (7 bases). The CDR3 extends over 14 amino acids. Germline V lookup: CDR1 MDHEN, CDR2 SYDVKM. V shed 7 bases and J shed 9 bases, with 22 bases lying between them.

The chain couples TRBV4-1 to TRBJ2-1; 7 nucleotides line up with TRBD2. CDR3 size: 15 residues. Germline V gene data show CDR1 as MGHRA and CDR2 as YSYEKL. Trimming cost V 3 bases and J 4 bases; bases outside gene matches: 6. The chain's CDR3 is CASSHPGAGYNEQFF. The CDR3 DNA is TGCGCCAGCAGCCACCCCGGAGCGGGGTACAATGAGCAGTTCTTC.

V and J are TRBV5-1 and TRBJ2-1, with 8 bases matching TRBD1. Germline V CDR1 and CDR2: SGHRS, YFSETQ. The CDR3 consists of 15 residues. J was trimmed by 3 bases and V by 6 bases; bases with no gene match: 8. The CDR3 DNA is TGCGCCAGCACAGTCCAGGACAGGGTCTACAATGAGCAGTTCTTC. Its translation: CASTVQDRVYNEQFF.

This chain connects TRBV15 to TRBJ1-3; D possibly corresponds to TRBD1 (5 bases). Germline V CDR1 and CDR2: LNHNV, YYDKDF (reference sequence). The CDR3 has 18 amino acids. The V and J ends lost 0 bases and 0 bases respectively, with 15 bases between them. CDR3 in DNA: TGTGCCACCAGCAGAGATGGGACCGGATTTTACTCTGGAAACACCATATATTTT. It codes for CATSRDGTGFYSGNTIYF.

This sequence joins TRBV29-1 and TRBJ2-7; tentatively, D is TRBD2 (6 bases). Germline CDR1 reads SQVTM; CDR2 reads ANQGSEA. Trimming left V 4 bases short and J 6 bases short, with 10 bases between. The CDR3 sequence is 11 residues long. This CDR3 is CSVGRGPEQYF. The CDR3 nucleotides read TGCAGCGTTGGGCGGGGTCCCGAGCAGTACTTC.

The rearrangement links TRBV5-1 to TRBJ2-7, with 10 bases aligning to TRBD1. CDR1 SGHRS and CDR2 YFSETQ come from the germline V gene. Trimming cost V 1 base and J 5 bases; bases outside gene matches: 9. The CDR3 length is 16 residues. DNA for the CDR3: TGCGCCAGCAGCTTGAGGTTCCTCGGGACAGGGGACGAGCAGTACTTC. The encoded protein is CASSLRFLGTGDEQYF.

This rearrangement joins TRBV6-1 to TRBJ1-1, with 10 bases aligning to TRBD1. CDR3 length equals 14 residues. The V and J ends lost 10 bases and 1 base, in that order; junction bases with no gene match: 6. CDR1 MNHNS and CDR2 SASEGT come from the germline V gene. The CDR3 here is CAIGQGGGNTEAFF. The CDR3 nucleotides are TGTGCCATTGGACAGGGGGGAGGGAACACTGAAGCTTTCTTT.

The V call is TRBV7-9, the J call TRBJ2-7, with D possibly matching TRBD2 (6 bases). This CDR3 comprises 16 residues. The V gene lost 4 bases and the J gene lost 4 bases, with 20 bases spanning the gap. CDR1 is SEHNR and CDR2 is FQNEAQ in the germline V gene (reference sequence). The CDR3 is CASSYEAGTSPYEQYF. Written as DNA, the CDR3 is TGTGCCAGCAGCTACGAGGCGGGAACTTCCCCTTACGAGCAGTACTTC.

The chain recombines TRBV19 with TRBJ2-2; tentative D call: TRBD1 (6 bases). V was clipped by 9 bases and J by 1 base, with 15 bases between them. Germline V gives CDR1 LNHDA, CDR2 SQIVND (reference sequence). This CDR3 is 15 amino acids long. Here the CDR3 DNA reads TGTGCCAGCGACCTACGAGGGGGGAACACCGGGGAGCTGTTTTTT. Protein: CASDLRGGNTGELFF.

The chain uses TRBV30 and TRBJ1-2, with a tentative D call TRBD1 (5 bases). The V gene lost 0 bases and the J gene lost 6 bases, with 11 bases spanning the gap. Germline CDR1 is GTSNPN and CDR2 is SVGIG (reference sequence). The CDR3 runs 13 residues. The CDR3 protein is CAWSVLQGNGYTF. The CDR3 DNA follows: TGTGCCTGGAGTGTACTCCAGGGAAATGGCTACACCTTC.

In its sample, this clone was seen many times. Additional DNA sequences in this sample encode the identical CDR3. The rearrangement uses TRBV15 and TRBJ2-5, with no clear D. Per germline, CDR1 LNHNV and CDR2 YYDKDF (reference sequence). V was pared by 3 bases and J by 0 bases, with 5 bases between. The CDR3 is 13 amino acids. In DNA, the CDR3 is TGTGCCACCAGCAGGAAGTACCAAGAGACCCAGTACTTC. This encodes CATSRKYQETQYF.

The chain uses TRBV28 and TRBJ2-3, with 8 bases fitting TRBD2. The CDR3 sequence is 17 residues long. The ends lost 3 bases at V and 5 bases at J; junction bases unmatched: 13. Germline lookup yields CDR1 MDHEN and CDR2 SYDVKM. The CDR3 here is CASSLALLAGGLDTQYF. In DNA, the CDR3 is TGTGCCAGCAGTTTGGCGCTATTGGCGGGAGGTCTAGATACGCAGTATTTT. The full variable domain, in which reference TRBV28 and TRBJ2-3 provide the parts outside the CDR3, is DVKVTQSSRYLVKRTGEKVFLECVQDMDHENMFWYRQDPGLGLRLIYFSYDVKMKEKGDIPEGYSVSREKKERFSLILESASTNQTSMYLCASSLALLAGGLDTQYFGPGTRLTVL.

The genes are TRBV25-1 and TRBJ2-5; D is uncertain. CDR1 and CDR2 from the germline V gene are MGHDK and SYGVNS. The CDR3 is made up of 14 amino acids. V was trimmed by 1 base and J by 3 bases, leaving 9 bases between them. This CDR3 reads CASSEWTREETQYF. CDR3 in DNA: TGTGCCAGCAGTGAATGGACCCGGGAAGAGACCCAGTACTTC.

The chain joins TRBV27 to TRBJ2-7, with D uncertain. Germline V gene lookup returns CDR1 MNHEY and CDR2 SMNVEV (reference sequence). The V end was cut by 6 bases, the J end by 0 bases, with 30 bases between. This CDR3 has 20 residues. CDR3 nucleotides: TGTGCCAGCAGCCTACGATGGGGAAATACGGACCGGGTGAGCTCCTACGAGCAGTACTTC. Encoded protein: CASSLRWGNTDRVSSYEQYF.

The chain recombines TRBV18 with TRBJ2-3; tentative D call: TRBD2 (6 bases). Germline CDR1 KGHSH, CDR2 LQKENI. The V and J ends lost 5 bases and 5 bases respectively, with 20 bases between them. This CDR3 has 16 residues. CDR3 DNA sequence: TGTGCCAGCTCATCGGGGACTTCCGAGGGTAGAGATACGCAGTATTTT. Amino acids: CASSSGTSEGRDTQYF.